One sample yielded the 3 T cell receptor beta chains listed below, sequenced in a study of T cells in Graves' hyperthyroidism and ophthalmopathy. RNA transcripts served as the template for amplifying TCR beta CDR3 regions. The TCR CDR3 was amplified in a first-round RT-PCR using the HTBI primer set. TCRdb reanalysed the multiplex PCR reads using MiXCR and keeps one entry per CDR3 protein. The sample lists a few hundred thousand distinct CDR3 sequences; 20% to 25% were seen once. The source material was blood. These receptors came from a man aged 50-60 years with Graves' hyperthyroidism.

The chain couples TRBV19 to TRBJ2-5; D gene unclear. Per germline, CDR1 LNHDA and CDR2 SQIVND (reference sequence). V dropped 10 bases and J dropped 5 bases, with 29 bases sitting between them. The length of the CDR3 is 17 residues. The CDR3 region has the DNA TGTGCCAATAAAGGGCCCAGAGTCCCTGACTCTCGGGAGACCCAGTACTTC. Translated, it gives CANKGPRVPDSRETQYF.

The chain is built from TRBV24-1 and TRBJ1-1; D remains unclear. This CDR3 region has 12 residues. V lost 4 bases and J 6 bases, leaving 8 bases between the germline ends. The germline gives CDR1 KGHDR, CDR2 SFDVKD. The CDR3 DNA sequence: TGTGCCACCAGTGACCCCTACTCTGAAGCTTTCTTT. Amino acid sequence: CATSDPYSEAFF.

The rearrangement joins TRBV7-6 to TRBJ2-7; 8 bases map to TRBD2. This CDR3 is 15 amino acids long. Trimming cost V 1 base and J 3 bases; bases outside gene matches: 5. Germline lookup yields CDR1 SGHVS and CDR2 FNYEAQ. In DNA, the CDR3 is TGTGCCAGCAGCTTAGAAGCGGGGGAAGGCTACGAGCAGTACTTC. It codes for CASSLEAGEGYEQYF.